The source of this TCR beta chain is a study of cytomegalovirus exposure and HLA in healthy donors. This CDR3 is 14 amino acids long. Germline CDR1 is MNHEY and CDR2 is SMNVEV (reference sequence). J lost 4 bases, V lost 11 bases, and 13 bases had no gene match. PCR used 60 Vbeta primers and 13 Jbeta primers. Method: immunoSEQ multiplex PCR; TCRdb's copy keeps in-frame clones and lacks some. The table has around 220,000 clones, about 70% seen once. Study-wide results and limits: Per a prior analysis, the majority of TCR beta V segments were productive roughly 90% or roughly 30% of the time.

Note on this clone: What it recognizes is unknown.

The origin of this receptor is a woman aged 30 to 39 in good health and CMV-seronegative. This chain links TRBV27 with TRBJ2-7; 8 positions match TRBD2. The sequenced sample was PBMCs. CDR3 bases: TGTGCCTCCTCAGGGGTAGCGGGATCATACGAGCAGTACTTC. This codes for CASSGVAGSYEQYF.